This note documents a single T cell receptor beta chain sequence. This clonotype has a handful of counts. Its binding antigen is unknown. Base quality data are lacking; no much larger clone is found one base away. The data belong to a study of T cells after yellow fever vaccination (dated by TCRdb to the late 2010s). Background for the entire study: The SMART-Seq v4 Ultra Low Input RNA kit was used to prepare libraries from fractions with low cell numbers. Two healthy male donors made up the cohort, one aged 18 to 29 years and the other aged 30 to 40 years. Bulk TCR alpha and beta repertoires were sequenced longitudinally to track T-cell clones before and after primary and booster YFV17D yellow fever vaccination. Bulk PBMC replicates and cell subsets were isolated from blood drawn at multiple timepoints before and after both primary and secondary immunization. The research as a whole found: Because the study included only a couple of donors, the extent to which the findings can be generalized is limited. After the booster, most clones that had expanded after primary vaccination were detected again (around 96% of CD4 and around 88% of CD8), suggesting broad maintenance of memory. Computational filtering was needed because FACS-sorted repertoires could contain abundant contaminating clonotypes from the bulk population. Compared with the primary T-cell response, the secondary T-cell response was weaker but faster, peaking on day 5 rather than day 15. A small fraction of clonotypes showed up in both the CD4 and CD8 compartments, probably as a result of convergent recombination.

The treatment or condition label for this specimen denotes: live attenuated yellow fever vaccine strain. At every blood-draw timepoint, two biological replicates of bulk PBMCs were collected. A standard Ficoll-Paque protocol was used to isolate PBMCs from peripheral blood. TriZol was used to extract RNA from bulk PBMCs, from CD4 and CD8 fractions, and from dextramer-positive and dextramer-negative fractions. TCR cDNA was made using 5'RACE template switching, a step that added a universal primer site and unique molecular identifiers. Priming of cDNA synthesis was performed from both the TCR alpha and TCR beta constant segments. Libraries were amplified in two PCR steps, with sample barcodes and sequencing adapters added in the second step. Sequencing of libraries was done on Illumina HiSeq 2500 (2x100 bp) or NovaSeq (2x150 bp). The authors processed their data as follows. MIGEC was used to demultiplex reads and collapse the reads into UMI consensus sequences, and MiXCR was used for V(D)J alignment. Clonotypes responding to the vaccine were identified with edgeR on replicate PBMC samples, with the criteria of FDR below 0.01 and a log2 fold change above 5 up to day 15. Bulk clonotypes were assigned CD4 or CD8 identity according to which sequenced CD4 or CD8 repertoire held them at higher abundance. Using fastp at Q25 and MiXCR, TCRdb reprocessed the public reads and kept productive beta chains. When rows share a CDR3 protein, they turn into one entry using the most common DNA and genes. The V and J calls follow TCRdb's processing rather than the paper's. The sample yields hundreds of thousands of distinct CDR3 sequences; roughly a sixth were counted once. Of the sample, 15% to 20% falls within the top ten clones.

Compared with germline, V lacks 4 bases and J lacks 7 bases; bases without a gene match: 6. The CDR3 numbers 13 residues from cysteine through phenylalanine. The entry retains the CDR3 DNA only, 39 bases that are in frame from base 1. CDR1 and CDR2, looked up from the germline V gene, are MNHEY and SVGAGI. The chain is assembled from TRBV6-5 and TRBJ1-2; 7 central bases correspond to TRBD1. The source is a man aged 18 to 29 who received the YFV17D yellow fever vaccine. The sequencing used PBMCs, collected 5 to 6 days after the first yellow fever vaccination. Here the CDR3 is given as CASSLTGTRGYTF. DNA sequence: TGTGCCAGCAGTTTGACAGGGACTCGTGGCTACACCTTC.